This T cell receptor (beta chain) was found in a study of type 1 regulatory T cells. Study in general: T-allo10 is an in vitro-generated, Tr1-enriched CD4 T cell product specific for alloantigen.

Trimming took off 2 bases at V and 8 bases at J, with 12 bases between the two ends. The CDR3 runs 13 residues. Germline values: CDR1 SGHDN, CDR2 FVKESK. By share of the sample, this clonotype is medium-sized. Antigen specificity is unknown. TCRdb ran MiXCR on the reads and lists one entry per CDR3 protein. The sample records approximately 2,800 distinct CDR3 sequences, around 8% being singletons. This chain joins TRBV14 and TRBJ1-2; the D is unclear. The origin of this receptor is a human donor in good health. The sample taken for sequencing was cultured T cells, either the whole culture or a sorted T cell fraction (not recorded which). This chain's CDR3 is CASSQLVSGGYTF. CDR3 DNA: TGTGCCAGCAGCCAACTCGTTAGCGGCGGCTACACCTTC.